What follows is one T cell receptor (beta chain) and its context. This clone was seen just once. Its antigen is unknown. No qualities accompany the bases; no much larger clone lies one base away. This sample is part of a study of blood T cell repertoires in COVID-19 (dated by TCRdb to about 2020). In the study overall: Collaborator samples came from the United States, Italy and Spain and covered acute and convalescent phases of COVID-19. The prospective study material was composed of cDNA or gDNA derived from T cells, B-cell-depleted T cells, or PBMCs. Deeply sampled blood TCRbeta repertoires from subjects exposed to, actively infected with, or recovered from COVID-19 were included in the dataset. The repertoires were released in a freely available public database meant as a resource for research on the immune response to SARS-CoV-2. The samples were drawn from two sources: the first 160 participants of the ongoing ImmuneRACE study, and fewer than 1,500 subjects contributed by 6 global collaborators. Sample metadata almost always included a de-identified subject ID, COVID-19 status, age in years and sex. Where available, HLA class I and class II types were taken from metadata supplied by the sample provider and were not determined by assay-based typing. The research as a whole found: The amount of clinical and demographic metadata varied by source and participant and was provided uncurated.

V is shortened by 2 bases, J by 2 bases, and the region joining them spans 9 bases. Including the terminal cysteine and phenylalanine, the CDR3 comprises 14 residues. Just CDR3 DNA is preserved here, 42 bases in frame from base 1. The germline V gene gives CDR1 as KGHSH and CDR2 as LQKENI. Whole blood was collected in K2EDTA tubes by collaborating institutions according to the institutions' own protocols. For TCRbeta analysis, collaborators shipped samples in one of three forms: frozen whole blood, isolated PBMCs, or DNA extracted from either of those sample types. The immunoSEQ Assay, a bias-controlled multiplex PCR, was used to amplify TCRbeta CDR3 regions from genomic DNA. In the authors' own workflow: The number of nucleated cells in each sample was estimated from the amplification of reference gene primers within the assay. Sequence reads were collapsed and filtered to measure the absolute abundance of every unique TCRbeta CDR3 rearrangement. For each sample, productive Simpson clonality was calculated as the square root of Simpson's diversity index across productive rearrangements. The clones in this table, taken by TCRdb from immuneACCESS, are in-frame only. Not every clone is retained; where verified, under half of the shortfall comes from an unresolved V gene, and the cause of the rest is unknown. The V and J calls and clone size are taken from that table; D and trimming were inferred from the DNA. The table for this sample lists about 160,000 clones; approximately 82% of them were counted only once. The top ten clonotypes cover 20% to 25% of the sample.

This receptor was taken from a woman over 75 with acute or convalescent COVID-19. The sequenced material came from peripheral blood. Here the chain combines TRBV18 and TRBJ1-1, with the D gene too uncertain to name. The bases read TGTGCCAGCTCACCATGGGCAGTAAACACTGAAGCTTTCTTT. Its translation reads: CASSPWAVNTEAFF.